This TCR beta chain was sequenced for a study of blood T cell repertoires in COVID-19. Study context: The United States, Italy and Spain supplied acute and convalescent COVID-19 samples. Sample material is recorded as cDNA or gDNA derived from T cells, B-cell-depleted T cells, or PBMCs.

Source study methods: It was from reference gene primer amplification that nucleated cell counts were estimated. Sequencing used immunoSEQ multiplex PCR; TCRdb keeps in-frame clones, though not all of them. V, J and clone size were drawn from that table, and D and trimming were deduced from the DNA. The table includes 85,000 to 120,000 clones, more than 90% detected once. Patients at the Seattle site were enrolled during active infection and followed longitudinally. Germline lookup yields CDR1 ENHRY and CDR2 SYGVKD. V shed 10 bases and J shed 10 bases, with 17 bases lying between them. This CDR3 region has 13 residues.

Sequenced material: peripheral blood. The chain joins TRBV10-3 to TRBJ1-6; possibly TRBD1 for D (5 bases). The TCR originated in a woman aged 45-60 years with COVID-19, enrolled during active disease. The CDR3 DNA is TGTGCCACCGCGGGGGGAGGAGGGTCACCCCTCCACTTT. Encoded protein: CATAGGGGSPLHF.